A single sample is the source of the 2 T cell receptor beta chains below, sequenced in a study of T cells in Graves' hyperthyroidism and ophthalmopathy. Authors of the study amplified TCR beta CDR3 regions from RNA transcripts. HTBI primers drove first-round RT-PCR of the TCR CDR3. TCRdb redid the calling of the multiplex PCR reads with MiXCR, one entry per CDR3 protein. The sample contains a few hundred thousand distinct CDR3 sequences, 15% of which appear only once. Sequencing was carried out using blood. The receptors stem from a woman aged 25 to 45 with Graves' hyperthyroidism.

This clonotype was counted at least ten times. V and J are TRBV11-2 and TRBJ2-7, with TRBD2 identical over 7 bases. The CDR3 totals 16 residues. The ends lost 1 base at V and 6 bases at J; junction bases unmatched: 12. The germline CDR1 and CDR2 sequences are SGHAT and FQNNGV. DNA of the CDR3: TGTGCCAGCAGCTTAGCCCGGACTAGTCCCTTGACCGAGCAGTACTTC. It encodes CASSLARTSPLTEQYF.

Many counts were recorded for this clonotype. The rearrangement joins TRBV28 to TRBJ2-1; 7 bases align to TRBD1. The CDR3 runs to 16 residues. Germline CDR1 and CDR2: MDHEN and SYDVKM. The V and J ends lost 7 bases and 2 bases, in that order; junction bases with no gene match: 11. CDR3 residues: CASNPPGQRAYNEQFF. The CDR3 region has the DNA TGTGCCAGCAACCCACCGGGACAGAGAGCCTACAATGAGCAGTTCTTC.